What follows are 14 T cell receptor beta chains derived from one specimen sequenced in a study of response to subunit inactivated influenza vaccine. One entry per CDR3 protein, called by TCRdb with MiXCR from the RT-PCR reads. The table has about 520,000 distinct CDR3 sequences, 25% seen once; the top ten hold less than 2.5%. Specimen: CD4+ T cells sorted from PBMCs, collected 4 to 6 days after vaccination. The receptors shown here come from a man aged 45 to 65 who received an inactivated influenza vaccine.

This clonotype was detected only a few times. The chain recombines TRBV9 with TRBJ2-3; possible D gene TRBD2, 6 bases. V dropped 3 bases and J dropped 0 bases, with 11 bases sitting between them. This CDR3 comprises 15 residues. Per the germline V gene, CDR1 is SGDLS and CDR2 is YYNGEE. As DNA, the CDR3 is TGTGCCAGCAGCGCCGACGCGGGAAGCACAGATACGCAGTATTTT. It is translated as CASSADAGSTDTQYF. The full variable domain, completed using reference TRBV9 and TRBJ2-3, is DSGVTQTPKHLITATGQRVTLRCSPRSGDLSVYWYQQSLDQGLQFLIQYYNGEERAKGNILERFSAQQFPDLHSELNLSSLELGDSALYFCASSADAGSTDTQYFGPGTRLTVL.

This clonotype turned up a few times. The gene calls are TRBV27 and TRBJ2-3, with 8 positions matching TRBD2. The CDR3 contains 13 residues. Germline CDR1 is MNHEY and CDR2 is SMNVEV (reference sequence). Losses at the gene ends were 1 base for V and 13 bases for J; bases not matched to a gene: 7. Written as DNA, the CDR3 is TGTGCCAGCAGTTTATTGCGGGGGGCCGGAGAGTATTTT. This gives the protein CASSLLRGAGEYF.

The CDR3 coding sequence is TGCGCCAGCAGCCAAAACCCGGGACAGGGGATTCAGTACTTC. It is translated as CASSQNPGQGIQYF. The chain combines TRBV4-3 with TRBJ2-4, with TRBD1 matching 10 bases. The CDR3 is 14 residues long. The V gene's germline CDR1 is LGHNA and CDR2 YSLEER. Losses at the gene ends were 2 bases for V and 10 bases for J; bases not matched to a gene: 5.

This rearrangement joins TRBV3-1 to TRBJ2-2; 8 nucleotides align to TRBD1. The CDR3 is made up of 16 amino acids. CDR1 and CDR2 from the germline V gene are LGHDT and YNNKEL (reference sequence). V trimming: 4 bases; J trimming: 5 bases; junction bases outside the gene matches: 9. The DNA of the CDR3 is TGTGCCAGCAGCCCGGGACAGGTGGGGACTACCGGGGAGCTGTTTTTT. Its protein is CASSPGQVGTTGELFF.

The chain joins TRBV9 to TRBJ2-2, with 7 nucleotides matching TRBD2. The J segment lost 4 bases and the V segment lost 4 bases, leaving 7 bases of the junction unmatched. Germline loops: CDR1 SGDLS, CDR2 YYNGEE. This CDR3 contains 15 residues. CDR3 sequence (DNA): TGTGCCAGCAGCCGGGAGGTATCAGTCACCGGGGAGCTGTTTTTT. Translated, it gives CASSREVSVTGELFF.

The chain uses TRBV9 and TRBJ2-5; D gene ambiguous. V shed 4 bases and J shed 2 bases, with 15 bases lying between them. CDR3 size: 15 residues. Germline loops: CDR1 SGDLS, CDR2 YYNGEE. The CDR3 protein is CASSRKNGFQETQYF. The CDR3, as DNA: TGTGCCAGCAGCCGAAAGAACGGGTTTCAAGAGACCCAGTACTTC.

At least ten counts were recorded for this clonotype. This sequence joins TRBV12-3 or TRBV12-4 and TRBJ2-3; perhaps TRBD2 as D (6 bases). The V end lost 2 bases, the J end lost 9 bases, and 9 bases lay between the germline ends. The CDR3 spans 12 residues. The DNA of the CDR3 is TGTGCCAGCAGTTTAACGGCGGGGACGCAGTATTTT. It codes for CASSLTAGTQYF.

The chain employs TRBV29-1 and TRBJ2-5; possibly TRBD2 for D (7 bases). The CDR3 runs to 13 residues. The V end was cut by 7 bases, the J end by 1 base, with 13 bases between. Germline V lookup: CDR1 SQVTM, CDR2 ANQGSEA. Here the CDR3 reads CSGGGGGQETQYF. The CDR3 DNA sequence: TGCAGCGGGGGGGGCGGGGGCCAAGAGACCCAGTACTTC. Using reference TRBV29-1 and TRBJ2-5 for the parts outside the CDR3, the full variable domain is SAVISQKPSRDICQRGTSLTIQCQVDSQVTMMFWYRQQPGQSLTLIATANQGSEATYESGFVIDKFPISRPNLTFSTLTVSNMSPEDSSIYLCSGGGGGQETQYFGPGTRLLVL.

The chain has TRBV23-1 and TRBJ2-7, with TRBD2 matching over 11 bases. TRBV23-1 is an open reading frame whose function is uncertain. The ends lost 10 bases at V and 5 bases at J; junction bases unmatched: 7. The CDR3 length is 13 residues. Here the CDR3 DNA reads TGCGCCACCTATAGCGGGAGGGGGCACGAGCAGTACTTC. Amino acids: CATYSGRGHEQYF.

CDR3 nucleotide sequence: TGTGCCATCAGTGCGACAGGGGTAAATTCACCCCTCCACTTT. Translated: CAISATGVNSPLHF. V is TRBV10-3 and J is TRBJ1-6; 8 bases map to TRBD1. CDR3 length equals 14 residues. Germline CDR1 and CDR2: ENHRY and SYGVKD. After removal of 4 bases from V and 7 bases from J, the junction contained 3 bases not matched to a gene.

This clonotype was seen a handful of times. The CDR3 spells CASSSGTDNEQFF. The CDR3 region has the DNA TGTGCCAGCAGCTCGGGGACAGACAATGAGCAGTTCTTC. The genes are TRBV5-4 and TRBJ2-1; 7 positions agree with TRBD1. Germline V gene sequence: CDR1 SGHNT, CDR2 YYREEE (reference sequence). The trim removed 3 bases at V and 5 bases at J, leaving 2 bases unmatched. The CDR3 extends over 13 amino acids.

The count of this clonotype is one. This sequence joins TRBV12-3 or TRBV12-4 and TRBJ2-7; the D gene is possibly TRBD1 (5 bases). The V and J ends lost 3 bases and 0 bases respectively, with 9 bases between them. The CDR3 extends over 14 amino acids. CDR3 in amino acids: CASSLGRTSYEQYF. Here the CDR3 DNA reads TGTGCCAGCAGTTTGGGGCGGACCTCCTACGAGCAGTACTTC.

This clonotype was detected many times. The chain couples TRBV24-1 to TRBJ2-1, with TRBD1 identical over 8 bases. CDR1 is KGHDR, CDR2 SFDVKD, per germline. After removal of 9 bases from V and 0 bases from J, the junction contained 9 bases not matched to a gene. CDR3 length: 16 residues. The CDR3 nucleotides read TGTGCCACCCGCCCCGGACAGGGATTCTCCTACAATGAGCAGTTCTTC. Its translation is CATRPGQGFSYNEQFF.

This chain links TRBV4-3 with TRBJ2-7; no clear D. CDR3 size: 13 residues. Germline lookup yields CDR1 LGHNA and CDR2 YSLEER. The ends were cut back, 0 bases at V and 4 bases at J, with 7 bases in the middle. CDR3 nucleotide sequence: TGCGCCAGCAGCCAAGATGTGTGGTACGAGCAGTACTTC. It yields the protein CASSQDVWYEQYF.